This section outlines one T cell receptor beta chain sequence together with its context. Its cognate antigen is unknown. This record belongs to a study of identical twins. General study points: Clonotypes of the beta chain that were abundant in cord blood carried fewer insertions (memory repertoires showed none). Twins shared out-of-frame alpha sequences with excess low generation probability. The analysis was cross-sectional rather than longitudinal within donors.

TCRdb redid the calling of the 5' RACE reads with MiXCR, one entry per CDR3 protein. Counted here are about 900,000 distinct CDR3 sequences, 12% occurring once; the ten biggest clones make up 1.5% to 2%. This sample also belongs to another study, concerning yellow fever vaccine responses in identical twins. That source adds: Twins reportedly mounted vaccine T cell responses that seemed partly convergent, partly personalized.

The sample taken for sequencing was PBMCs. The sequence was obtained from a woman younger than 30 in good health.

Here the CDR3 reads CASSQGKERLRNTIYF. CDR3 nucleotide sequence: TGCGCCAGCAGCCAAGGAAAAGAAAGGCTGAGAAACACCATATATTTT. The rearrangement joins TRBV4-1 to TRBJ1-3; D unclear. CDR3 length: 16 residues. Between the trimmed V and J ends, which lost 1 base and 5 bases, there was a span of 15 bases. CDR1 and CDR2 from the germline V gene are MGHRA and YSYEKL.